The 9 T cell receptor beta chains listed next were all sequenced from one sample in a study of T-cell memory formation after mild COVID-19. TCRdb re-derived calls from the 5' RACE reads in MiXCR, one entry per CDR3 protein. Here the sample spans roughly 160,000 distinct CDR3 sequences, around 13% being singletons. Input material: PBMCs or a T cell subset sorted from them (not recorded which). The receptors derive from a man in his late teens or twenties who had mild COVID-19 (a few samples of this study predate the infection). Cell type and time point are not known.

The chain carries TRBV6-5 and TRBJ1-4; D uncertain. V shed 7 bases and J shed 7 bases, with 13 bases lying between them. Germline CDR1 and CDR2: MNHEY and SVGAGI. The CDR3 consists of 13 residues. This CDR3 is CASMGQEGEKLFF. For the CDR3, the DNA is TGTGCCAGCATGGGCCAGGAGGGTGAAAAACTGTTTTTT.

The chain links TRBV5-5 to TRBJ1-3; D is uncertain. The CDR3 totals 15 residues. V was trimmed by 0 bases and J by 4 bases, leaving 11 bases between them. The germline gives CDR1 SGHKS, CDR2 YYEKEE (reference sequence). The CDR3 sequence: CASSLDPGWGNTIYF. CDR3 coding DNA: TGTGCCAGCAGCTTGGACCCGGGTTGGGGAAACACCATATATTTT.

The CDR3 loop is CATSRVGGWETQYF. For the CDR3, the DNA is TGTGCCACCAGCAGAGTCGGGGGGTGGGAGACCCAGTACTTC. The J gene is TRBJ2-5, the V gene TRBV15, with 7 positions matching TRBD2. V lost 1 base and J lost 5; bases outside the gene matches: 4. This CDR3 is 14 amino acids long. Germline V gene sequence: CDR1 LNHNV, CDR2 YYDKDF (reference sequence).

J is TRBJ2-7 and V is TRBV30, with D perhaps being TRBD1 or TRBD2 (5 bases each). Germline V gene data show CDR1 as GTSNPN and CDR2 as SVGIG (reference sequence). V lost 1 base to trimming and J lost 0 bases, with 10 bases between them. The CDR3 totals 14 residues. In nucleotides, the CDR3 is TGTGCCTGGAGTGATGGGGGAAGCTCCTACGAGCAGTACTTC. It codes for CAWSDGGSSYEQYF.

J is TRBJ2-4 and V is TRBV6-2 or TRBV6-3, with D possibly being TRBD2 (6 bases). CDR3 length equals 18 residues. Trimming removed 4 bases from V and 0 bases from J, with 19 bases in between. CDR1 and CDR2 from the germline V gene are MNHEY and SVGEGT. In nucleotides, the CDR3 is TGTGCCAGCAGTTCGGAGGGGTGGAGGAACAGAGCCAAAAACATTCAGTACTTC. Translation: CASSSEGWRNRAKNIQYF.

This chain uses TRBV21-1 with TRBJ2-5. TRBV21-1 is deemed a pseudogene. The length of the CDR3 is 14 residues. CDR3 DNA: TGTGCCAGCAGCCAAAGAGGGTTTTGGGAGACCCAGTACTTC. Translation gives CASSQRGFWETQYF.

In its sample, this clonotype was seen many times. The chain employs TRBV5-1 and TRBJ1-1, with D maybe TRBD1 (5 bases). Trimming pared 7 bases from V and 2 bases from J, leaving 12 bases between. Germline CDR1 SGHRS, CDR2 YFSETQ. The CDR3 contains 13 residues. CDR3 sequence (DNA): TGCGCCAGCGCAGGGTATGTCAACACTGAAGCTTTCTTT. Protein product: CASAGYVNTEAFF.

This clonotype was seen a handful of times. This chain joins TRBV7-8 and TRBJ1-2, with 7 nucleotides matching TRBD1. Looked up from germline, CDR1 is SGHVS and CDR2 is FQNEAQ. CDR3 length: 14 residues. Trimming removed 4 bases from V and 4 bases from J; junction bases left unmatched: 6. This CDR3 reads CASSWNRGGYGYTF. The CDR3 bases are TGTGCCAGCAGCTGGAACAGGGGCGGCTATGGCTACACCTTC.

V and J are TRBV19 and TRBJ1-2; unclear D gene. This CDR3 spans 14 amino acids. Germline CDR1 LNHDA, CDR2 SQIVND (reference sequence). Deletions cut 3 bases from V and 0 bases from J, with 8 bases between. The CDR3 region is CASSIGRTNYGYTF. CDR3 in DNA: TGTGCCAGTAGTATTGGCAGGACTAACTATGGCTACACCTTC.